This entry lists 16 T cell receptor beta chains sequenced from one sample in a study of T cells in localized non-small cell lung cancer. The method was immunoSEQ multiplex PCR; TCRdb's version includes in-frame clones alone and lacks a portion of them. The repertoire holds 15,000 to 18,000 clones, 87% seen once, with approximately 25% in the top ten. The sample was peripheral blood mononuclear cells, taken before any cancer treatment. Every receptor here comes from a male donor aged 60 or over with stage II lung adenocarcinoma.

This clone was counted once. The J gene is TRBJ2-1, the V gene TRBV6-1; tentative D call: TRBD1 (5 bases). Trimming pared 0 bases from V and 9 bases from J, leaving 15 bases between. Germline assignment: CDR1 MNHNS and CDR2 SASEGT. The CDR3 covers 15 residues. The CDR3 region is CASSEADPVRVEQFF. CDR3 in DNA: TGTGCCAGCAGTGAAGCGGATCCCGTCAGGGTTGAGCAGTTCTTC.

The chain links TRBV19 to TRBJ2-7; 9 nucleotides line up with TRBD1. The ends lost 5 bases at V and 7 bases at J; junction bases unmatched: 12. CDR1 and CDR2 (germline): LNHDA, SQIVND (reference sequence). This CDR3 comprises 15 residues. In DNA, the CDR3 is TGTGCCAGTAGTGTACGGACAGGGGAGAGTAAGGAGCAGTACTTC. Its protein is CASSVRTGESKEQYF.

The J gene is TRBJ2-1, the V gene TRBV28, with 7 bases identical to TRBD2. Germline V gene lookup returns CDR1 MDHEN and CDR2 SYDVKM. The J segment lost 0 bases and the V segment lost 1 base, leaving 3 bases of the junction unmatched. The CDR3 totals 16 residues. Here the CDR3 reads CASSLSLADSYNEQFF. In DNA, the CDR3 is TGTGCCAGCAGTTTATCCCTAGCGGACTCCTACAATGAGCAGTTCTTC.

The sample holds one count of this clone. Here the CDR3 reads CASSETENQPQHF. Written as DNA, the CDR3 is TGTGCCAGCAGCGAGACGGAAAATCAGCCCCAGCATTTT. V and J are TRBV11-2 and TRBJ1-5; D is ambiguous. The V end lost 5 bases, the J end lost 4 bases, and 9 bases lay between the germline ends. The CDR3 loop spans 13 amino acids. Germline V CDR1 and CDR2: SGHAT, FQNNGV.

The J gene is TRBJ2-7, the V gene TRBV28; D perhaps matches TRBD2 (5 bases). This CDR3 comprises 13 residues. V dropped 7 bases and J dropped 9 bases, with 19 bases sitting between them. Germline V lookup: CDR1 MDHEN, CDR2 SYDVKM. CDR3 in amino acids: CASNDVTGVGQYF. The CDR3 region has the DNA TGTGCCAGCAACGACGTGACCGGGGTTGGGCAGTACTTC.

This chain links TRBV15 with TRBJ2-2; 11 bases are a match to TRBD2. The CDR3 extends over 18 amino acids. After removal of 3 bases from V and 1 base from J, the junction contained 7 bases not matched to a gene. Germline assignment: CDR1 LNHNV and CDR2 YYDKDF (reference sequence). The CDR3 coding sequence is TGTGCCACCAGCAGTTCCTATAGCGGGAGGGGGAACACCGGGGAGCTGTTTTTT. It yields the protein CATSSSYSGRGNTGELFF.

V is TRBV5-1 and J is TRBJ1-2; D gene ambiguous. The germline CDR1 and CDR2 sequences are SGHRS and YFSETQ. The V and J ends lost 2 bases and 6 bases respectively, with 14 bases between them. The CDR3 runs 14 residues. The CDR3 nucleotides are TGCGCCAGCAGCTTAATAACCCCTGGGGATGGCTACACCTTC. The encoded protein is CASSLITPGDGYTF.

The chain couples TRBV7-9 to TRBJ2-3; 11 positions match TRBD2. Germline CDR1 and CDR2: SEHNR and FQNEAQ (reference sequence). J was trimmed by 3 bases and V by 1 base; bases with no gene match: 6. This CDR3 is built from 17 residues. The CDR3 DNA follows: TGTGCCAGCAGCTTAGGCCTAGCGGGAGGAGTAACAGATACGCAGTATTTT. As protein: CASSLGLAGGVTDTQYF. The entire variable domain, with the rest obtained from reference TRBV7-9 and TRBJ2-3, is as follows: DTGVSQNPRHKITKRGQNVTFRCDPISEHNRLYWYRQTLGQGPEFLTYFQNEAQLEKSRLLSDRFSAERPKGSFSTLEIQRTEQGDSAMYLCASSLGLAGGVTDTQYFGPGTRLTVL.

This chain uses TRBV4-3 with TRBJ2-3, with a tentative D call TRBD2 (5 bases). CDR1 is LGHNA, CDR2 YSLEER, per germline. The CDR3 totals 17 residues. The V end was cut by 0 bases, the J end by 4 bases, with 17 bases between. CDR3 loop: CASSQDLTRISSDTQYF. CDR3 nucleotide sequence: TGCGCCAGCAGCCAAGACCTTACTAGAATCTCATCAGATACGCAGTATTTT.

V usage is TRBV19 and J usage is TRBJ2-6, with 8 positions matching TRBD2. With V trimmed by 8 bases and J by 2 bases, 8 bases remained unmatched. CDR1 LNHDA and CDR2 SQIVND come from the germline V gene (reference sequence). The CDR3 totals 16 residues. Here the CDR3 reads CASSRAGATGANVLTF. DNA of the CDR3: TGTGCCAGTTCCAGAGCGGGAGCTACTGGGGCCAACGTCCTGACTTTC.

The chain carries TRBV10-2 and TRBJ2-7; no clear D gene. Trimming took 5 bases from V and 0 from J, leaving 11 bases between them. CDR1 is WSHSY and CDR2 is SAAADI in the germline V gene. CDR3 length: 14 residues. The DNA of the CDR3 is TGCGCCAGCAGTCCTTATGCTATCTCCTACGAGCAGTACTTC. Its protein product is CASSPYAISYEQYF.

The J gene is TRBJ2-5, the V gene TRBV5-6; tentative D call: TRBD2 (5 bases). The CDR3 contains 14 residues. V was clipped by 4 bases and J by 0 bases, with 10 bases between them. Germline CDR1 SGHDT, CDR2 YYEEEE. In nucleotides, the CDR3 is TGTGCCAGCAGCCCTGGACTGGACCAAGAGACCCAGTACTTC. Translated, it gives CASSPGLDQETQYF. Supplemented by reference TRBV5-6 and TRBJ2-5, the full variable domain reads DAGVTQSPTHLIKTRGQQVTLRCSPKSGHDTVSWYQQALGQGPQFIFQYYEEEERQRGNFPDRFSGHQFPNYSSELNVNALLLGDSALYLCASSPGLDQETQYFGPGTRLLVL.

V usage is TRBV6-1 and J usage is TRBJ1-2, with D uncertain. The CDR3 is 15 amino acids. Germline CDR1 is MNHNS and CDR2 is SASEGT. V was clipped by 7 bases and J by 6 bases, with 21 bases between them. CDR3 loop: CASTPRSIRLNGYTF. CDR3 DNA: TGTGCCAGCACTCCAAGGAGCATTAGGTTGAATGGCTACACCTTC.

The chain employs TRBV7-9 and TRBJ1-2, with a possible D match to TRBD1 (5 bases). Germline assignment: CDR1 SEHNR and CDR2 FQNEAQ (reference sequence). Trimming left V 2 bases short and J 6 bases short, with 16 bases between. CDR3 length equals 15 residues. CDR3 region: CASSLFGTGTHGYTF. In nucleotides, the CDR3 is TGTGCCAGCAGCTTATTCGGGACGGGTACCCATGGCTACACCTTC.

The chain uses TRBV6-5 and TRBJ2-2, with 9 bases matching TRBD1. The junction had 1 base not matched to a gene; V was cut back by 4 bases and J by 4 bases. CDR3 length equals 14 residues. CDR1 MNHEY and CDR2 SVGAGI come from the germline V gene. DNA of the CDR3: TGTGCCAGCAGTTCGGGACAGGGCACCGGGGAGCTGTTTTTT. Protein: CASSSGQGTGELFF.

The V gene is TRBV6-1, the J gene TRBJ2-1, with 9 bases matching TRBD2. This CDR3 region has 13 residues. The V gene's germline CDR1 is MNHNS and CDR2 SASEGT. V lost 1 base to trimming and J lost 8 bases; unmatched junction nucleotides: 0. Here the CDR3 reads CASSEGLADEQFF. The CDR3 nucleotides are TGTGCCAGCAGTGAAGGACTAGCGGATGAGCAGTTCTTC.